This TCR beta chain originates from a study of T cell repertoires in cytomegalovirus infection. TCRdb itself ran the reads through MiXCR, one entry per CDR3 protein. The sample consists of more than 85,000 distinct CDR3 sequences, approximately 15% of them appearing once. This receptor was identified in a human donor in good health (CMV status not recorded). Some clones in this sample may be carry-over from other donors' samples. Sequencing was performed on PBMCs.

As DNA, the CDR3 is TGTGCCAGCGCCTCCGGGCGGCCTAGCACCGGGGAGCTGTTTTTT. Translated: CASASGRPSTGELFF. The chain uses TRBV6-6 and TRBJ2-2; D gene uncertain. Germline CDR1 reads MNHNY; CDR2 reads SVGAGI (reference sequence). The germline V and J ends were trimmed by 8 bases and 4 bases, with 17 bases remaining between them. The CDR3 covers 15 residues.